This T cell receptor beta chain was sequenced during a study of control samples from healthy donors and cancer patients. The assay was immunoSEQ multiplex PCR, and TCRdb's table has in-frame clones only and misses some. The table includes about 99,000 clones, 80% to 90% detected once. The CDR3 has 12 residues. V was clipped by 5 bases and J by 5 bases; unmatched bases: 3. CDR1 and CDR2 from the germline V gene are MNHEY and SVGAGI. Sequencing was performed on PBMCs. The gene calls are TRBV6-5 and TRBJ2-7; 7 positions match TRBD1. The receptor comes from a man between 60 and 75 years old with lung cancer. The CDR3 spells CASSRQGHEQYV. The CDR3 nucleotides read TGTGCCAGCAGTCGACAGGGCCACGAGCAGTACGTC.